These 21 T cell receptor beta chains came from one sample sequenced in a study of blood T cell repertoires in COVID-19. Profiling relied on immunoSEQ multiplex PCR, and the TCRdb table lists in-frame clones only, not all of them. The sample records approximately 250,000 clones, around nine tenths being singletons. Source material: peripheral blood. Source of these receptors: a man aged 35-49 years with active or convalescent COVID-19.

The rearrangement joins TRBV7-6 to TRBJ2-3; TRBD2 agrees at 7 bases. This CDR3 contains 16 residues. From germline, CDR1 is SGHVS and CDR2 FNYEAQ. Trimming removed 1 base from V and 0 bases from J; junction bases left unmatched: 4. CDR3 protein: CASSLGGLLSTDTQYF. The CDR3 coding sequence is TGTGCCAGCAGCTTAGGGGGACTACTCAGCACAGATACGCAGTATTTT. Complete variable domain (other parts from reference TRBV7-6 and TRBJ2-3): GAGVSQSPRYKVTKRGQDVALRCDPISGHVSLYWYRQALGQGPEFLTYFNYEAQQDKSGLPNDRFSAERPEGSISTLTIQRTEQRDSAMYRCASSLGGLLSTDTQYFGPGTRLTVL.

This chain links TRBV19 with TRBJ1-2; no definite D call. The CDR3 length is 14 residues. The ends were cut back, 0 bases at V and 2 bases at J, with 7 bases in the middle. Germline V gene lookup returns CDR1 LNHDA and CDR2 SQIVND (reference sequence). The CDR3 DNA follows: TGTGCCAGTAGTATAGATGGCGGGAACTATGGCTACACCTTC. Translating gives CASSIDGGNYGYTF.

This sequence joins TRBV30 and TRBJ1-2, with a possible D match to TRBD1 (6 bases). The CDR3 has 14 amino acids. Germline loops: CDR1 GTSNPN, CDR2 SVGIG (reference sequence). Trimming removed 2 bases at V and 5 bases at J, with 15 bases between. The CDR3 region is CAWSFQDRPYGYTF. The CDR3 region has the DNA TGTGCCTGGAGTTTCCAGGACAGACCATATGGCTACACCTTC.

The genes are TRBV25-1 and TRBJ1-6; D might be TRBD1 (6 bases). Per germline, CDR1 MGHDK and CDR2 SYGVNS. The ends were cut back, 3 bases at V and 6 bases at J, with 18 bases in the middle. There are 17 residues in the CDR3. CDR3 protein: CASSDYRDKPLNSPLHF. CDR3 nucleotides: TGTGCCAGCAGTGATTACAGGGACAAACCACTTAATTCACCCCTCCACTTT.

This clone appeared a few times. V and J are TRBV9 and TRBJ2-1; D remains ambiguous. The germline V gene has CDR1 SGDLS and CDR2 YYNGEE. This CDR3 has 13 amino acids. The ends were cut back, 3 bases at V and 7 bases at J, with 11 bases in the middle. The CDR3 loop reads CASSGQVVNEQFF. CDR3 sequence (DNA): TGTGCCAGCAGCGGACAAGTTGTAAATGAGCAGTTCTTC. Complete variable domain (other parts from reference TRBV9 and TRBJ2-1): DSGVTQTPKHLITATGQRVTLRCSPRSGDLSVYWYQQSLDQGLQFLIQYYNGEERAKGNILERFSAQQFPDLHSELNLSSLELGDSALYFCASSGQVVNEQFFGPGTRLTVL.

The rearrangement joins TRBV9 to TRBJ1-1; no clear D gene. Between the trimmed V and J ends, which lost 3 bases and 8 bases, there was a span of 23 bases. This CDR3 has 16 residues. The germline gives CDR1 SGDLS, CDR2 YYNGEE. The CDR3 region is CASSDISPPSETEAFF. As DNA, the CDR3 is TGTGCCAGCAGCGACATTTCCCCCCCCTCAGAAACAGAAGCTTTCTTT.

J is TRBJ2-3 and V is TRBV27; TRBD2 is a possible D gene (6 bases). Germline V CDR1 and CDR2: MNHEY, SMNVEV (reference sequence). This CDR3 spans 13 amino acids. V was trimmed by 5 bases and J by 5 bases, leaving 11 bases between them. CDR3 residues: CASSQSGLDTQYF. In nucleotides, the CDR3 is TGTGCCAGCAGTCAAAGCGGGCTAGATACGCAGTATTTT.

This clone appeared a single time. The V call is TRBV4-2, the J call TRBJ2-7, with 12 bases matching TRBD2. The CDR3 length is 17 residues. J lost 2 bases, V lost 0 bases, and 5 bases had no gene match. Germline assignment: CDR1 LGHNA and CDR2 YNFKEQ. The CDR3 DNA follows: TGTGCCAGCAGCCAAGACACCCGGACTAGCGGGACCTACGAGCAGTACTTC. Translating it yields CASSQDTRTSGTYEQYF.

This chain links TRBV3-1 (or the pseudogene TRBV3-2) with TRBJ2-3; TRBD2 aligns across 9 bases. V lost 4 bases to trimming and J lost 6 bases; unmatched junction nucleotides: 5. The germline V gene has CDR1 LGHDT and CDR2 YNNKEL (reference sequence). CDR3 length: 14 amino acids. This CDR3 is CASSRRTSDDTQYF. Written as DNA, the CDR3 is TGTGCCAGCAGCCGAAGGACTAGCGATGATACGCAGTATTTT.

The V call is TRBV24-1, the J call TRBJ2-1, with 7 bases fitting TRBD2. Germline values: CDR1 KGHDR, CDR2 SFDVKD. This CDR3 region has 15 residues. The V segment lost 3 bases and the J segment 8 bases; nucleotides outside the gene matches: 9. This CDR3 reads CATSDRGRDAYEQFF. The DNA for the CDR3 is TGTGCCACCAGTGATCGGGGGAGGGATGCCTATGAGCAGTTCTTC.

This rearrangement joins TRBV9 to TRBJ2-2, with 7 bases fitting TRBD1. CDR1 SGDLS and CDR2 YYNGEE come from the germline V gene. The CDR3 runs to 16 residues. V shed 4 bases and J 5 bases; nucleotides not matched to a gene: 11. CDR3 in amino acids: CASSPRTGGGTGELFF. In nucleotides, the CDR3 is TGTGCCAGCAGCCCCCGGACAGGCGGTGGTACCGGGGAGCTGTTTTTT.

V and J are TRBV9 and TRBJ2-3; TRBD2 aligns across 7 bases. The germline gives CDR1 SGDLS, CDR2 YYNGEE. The CDR3 has 16 residues. The ends lost 0 bases at V and 4 bases at J; junction bases unmatched: 8. The CDR3 region has the DNA TGTGCCAGCAGCGTAGGTGGTAGCGGGTGGGCAGATACGCAGTATTTT. Protein: CASSVGGSGWADTQYF. The whole variable domain, remainder taken from reference TRBV9 and TRBJ2-3, is DSGVTQTPKHLITATGQRVTLRCSPRSGDLSVYWYQQSLDQGLQFLIQYYNGEERAKGNILERFSAQQFPDLHSELNLSSLELGDSALYFCASSVGGSGWADTQYFGPGTRLTVL.

The chain employs TRBV28 and TRBJ1-5; perhaps TRBD1 as D (5 bases). The CDR3 totals 14 residues. Trimming removed 7 bases from V and 6 bases from J, with 16 bases in between. Germline V CDR1 and CDR2: MDHEN, SYDVKM. The CDR3 loop is CASNGQGELQPQHF. The DNA of the CDR3 is TGTGCCAGCAATGGGCAGGGTGAGCTTCAGCCCCAGCATTTT.

This clone appeared a single time. This rearrangement joins TRBV24-1 to TRBJ2-3; TRBD2 agrees at 10 bases. V was pared by 4 bases and J by 2 bases, with 8 bases of the junction left unmatched. CDR1 and CDR2 (germline): KGHDR, SFDVKD. This CDR3 has 17 amino acids. The CDR3 spells CATSEFGLADTTDTQYF. The CDR3 bases are TGTGCCACCAGTGAATTCGGACTAGCGGATACCACAGATACGCAGTATTTT.

The rearrangement links TRBV19 to TRBJ2-1; TRBD1 matches 7 bases. The CDR3 has 14 amino acids. The junction had 11 bases not matched to a gene; V was cut back by 8 bases and J by 7 bases. Germline V lookup: CDR1 LNHDA, CDR2 SQIVND (reference sequence). The CDR3 sequence is CASGTGTDRNEQFF. The CDR3 nucleotides read TGTGCCAGTGGAACCGGGACAGACCGAAATGAGCAGTTCTTC.

V gene TRBV13 combines with J gene TRBJ1-1; no firm D call. The length of the CDR3 is 14 residues. Germline CDR1 is PRHDT and CDR2 is FYEKMQ (reference sequence). Trimming took 1 base from V and 7 from J, leaving 13 bases between them. For the CDR3, the DNA is TGTGCCAGCAGCTTAGTGCCCCAGGAGGGTGAAGCTTTCTTT. This gives the protein CASSLVPQEGEAFF. The whole variable domain, filled in from reference TRBV13 and TRBJ1-1, reads AAGVIQSPRHLIKEKRETATLKCYPIPRHDTVYWYQQGPGQDPQFLISFYEKMQSDKGSIPDRFSAQQFSDYHSELNMSSLELGDSALYFCASSLVPQEGEAFFGQGTRLTVV.

The chain couples TRBV11-2 to TRBJ1-4, with D unresolved. CDR1 and CDR2 (germline): SGHAT, FQNNGV. V lost 3 bases, J lost 8 bases, and 10 bases lay in between. The CDR3 loop spans 13 amino acids. CDR3 in amino acids: CASSFNPGEKLFF. In nucleotides, the CDR3 is TGTGCCAGCAGCTTTAACCCGGGGGAAAAACTGTTTTTT.

The chain has TRBV5-5 and TRBJ1-6; no clear D gene. In germline, CDR1 is SGHKS, CDR2 YYEKEE (reference sequence). The CDR3 sequence is 13 residues long. V was cut by 1 base and J by 5 bases, with 4 bases left in between. CDR3 DNA sequence: TGTGCCAGCAGCTTGCGTGATAATTCACCCCTCCACTTT. Its protein product is CASSLRDNSPLHF.

J is TRBJ2-3 and V is TRBV19, with a tentative D call TRBD1 (7 bases). V gave up 5 bases and J gave up 0 bases, with 15 bases separating them. The V gene's germline CDR1 is LNHDA and CDR2 SQIVND (reference sequence). The CDR3 covers 16 residues. CDR3 nucleotide sequence: TGTGCCAGTAGTCAACCGGGGGACAGAAGCACAGATACGCAGTATTTT. Amino acid sequence: CASSQPGDRSTDTQYF.

This chain connects TRBV10-3 to TRBJ1-5, with TRBD1 matching 10 bases. The junction had 5 bases not matched to a gene; V was cut back by 6 bases and J by 3 bases. The CDR3 runs to 15 residues. Germline assignment: CDR1 ENHRY and CDR2 SYGVKD. The CDR3 here is CAISAGQGNNQPQHF. The CDR3 DNA reads as TGTGCCATCAGCGCGGGACAGGGGAACAATCAGCCCCAGCATTTT.

The gene calls are TRBV9 and TRBJ2-2; 10 nucleotides agree with TRBD2. The CDR3 loop spans 15 amino acids. Per germline, CDR1 SGDLS and CDR2 YYNGEE. J gave up 6 bases and V 2 bases, and 4 bases lay outside the gene matches. The CDR3 loop is CASSVERGGAGELFF. DNA of the CDR3: TGTGCCAGCAGCGTGGAGCGGGGGGGCGCCGGGGAGCTGTTTTTT.